Listed below are T cell receptor beta chains from one sample, sequenced in a study of blood T cell repertoires in COVID-19. The table came from immunoSEQ multiplex PCR; TCRdb's copy has only in-frame clones and leaves some out. The sample yields around 53,000 clones, approximately 80% seen once. The sequencing input was peripheral blood. The receptors were gathered from a man aged 70 or older with active or convalescent COVID-19. The conserved cysteine and the conserved F or W are not part of the CDR3 here.

J gene	V gene	CDR3 protein
TRBJ1-5	TRBV27	ASSTTGSQPQH
TRBJ2-7	TRBV23-1	ASSHLGTSGCYEQY
TRBJ2-1	TRBV9	ASSATVSGYNEQF
TRBJ1-1	TRBV7-3	ASSRGQGNTEAF
TRBJ2-2	TRBV3-1/TRBV3-2	ASSQPYRGTGELF
TRBJ2-7	TRBV3-1/TRBV3-2	ASSPSGTGTMGQY
TRBJ1-1	TRBV30	AWSVDRTFLGNTEAF
TRBJ1-5	TRBV5-1	ASSLDAGNSNQPQH
TRBJ2-1	TRBV5-1	ASSSGRGEQF
TRBJ2-1	TRBV7-3	ASSLTGTTYNEQF
TRBJ2-4	TRBV7-3	ASSYEPGLSAKNIQY
TRBJ1-2	TRBV7-9	ASSLEARGNGYT
TRBJ1-6	TRBV5-4	ASSLGTGLFH
TRBJ2-2	TRBV29-1	SVEKYQGRSGELF
TRBJ2-5	TRBV12-3/TRBV12-4	ASSFEPGMTQY
TRBJ1-6	TRBV28	ASSLIPRTVRNSPLH
TRBJ1-6	TRBV30	AWSPYEGTVLNQGNSPLH
TRBJ2-7	TRBV27	ASSLGARYEQY
TRBJ1-1	TRBV25-1	ASSVDRGGTEAF
TRBJ2-2	TRBV27	ASSLNSANTGELF
TRBJ1-1	TRBV11-3	ASSLTSMNTEAF
TRBJ1-5	TRBV24-1	ATSDNTGGPDQPQH
TRBJ1-2	TRBV7-2	ASSLASGSGYT
TRBJ1-1	TRBV30	AWSHEYTEAF
TRBJ2-1	TRBV7-9	ASSLGLAGAYNEQF
TRBJ2-5	TRBV5-1	ASSPTGLQETQY
TRBJ1-2	TRBV15	ATSITGTQRAYGYT
TRBJ2-7	TRBV7-2	ASSSNPGQSSYEQY
TRBJ2-2	TRBV12-5	ASGSTGNTGELF
TRBJ2-7	TRBV3-1/TRBV3-2	ASSQDYDEQY
TRBJ2-7	TRBV28	ASRQTGVSYEQY
TRBJ2-7	TRBV2	ASSEARTSGGWQY
TRBJ2-1	TRBV6-2/TRBV6-3	ASSALGQDNEQF
TRBJ2-1	TRBV7-3	ASSLMGGKQF
TRBJ1-1	TRBV7-3	ASSIDRGQTAF
TRBJ1-1	TRBV6-2/TRBV6-3	ASSPTMNTEAF
TRBJ2-3	TRBV5-1	ASSYGQGPNTDTQY
TRBJ2-2	TRBV27	ASSWRLTGELF
TRBJ1-6	TRBV2	ASSEEGHRNSPLH
TRBJ2-5	TRBV18	ASSPNQGTQETQY
TRBJ1-1	TRBV19	ASSPWTGERNTEAF
TRBJ1-2	TRBV10-3	AISESTSYGYT
TRBJ2-7	TRBV7-9	ASSRGQESYEQY
TRBJ1-4	TRBV4-2	ASSQGQGTNEKLF
TRBJ2-7	TRBV20-1	SASGERDSYEQY
TRBJ2-1	TRBV11-2	ASSDRDRVVNEQF
TRBJ2-1	TRBV11-2	ASSSGTGDYGEQF
TRBJ2-1	TRBV4-3	ASSQDTPRGLDNEQF
TRBJ2-7	TRBV4-1	ASSLMAGLARGEQY
TRBJ2-2	TRBV2	ASSEKAGGHQTGELF
TRBJ1-1	TRBV10-3	AISEFQGVNTEAF
TRBJ2-7	TRBV9	ASSAGLVRSYEQY
TRBJ1-2	TRBV15	ATSRGGGYSNYGYT
TRBJ1-5	TRBV18	ASSPIQGTNQPQH
TRBJ2-7	TRBV6-6	ASSYSASGVSYEQY
TRBJ2-4	TRBV6-2/TRBV6-3	ASSYGFSSGGLAKNIQY